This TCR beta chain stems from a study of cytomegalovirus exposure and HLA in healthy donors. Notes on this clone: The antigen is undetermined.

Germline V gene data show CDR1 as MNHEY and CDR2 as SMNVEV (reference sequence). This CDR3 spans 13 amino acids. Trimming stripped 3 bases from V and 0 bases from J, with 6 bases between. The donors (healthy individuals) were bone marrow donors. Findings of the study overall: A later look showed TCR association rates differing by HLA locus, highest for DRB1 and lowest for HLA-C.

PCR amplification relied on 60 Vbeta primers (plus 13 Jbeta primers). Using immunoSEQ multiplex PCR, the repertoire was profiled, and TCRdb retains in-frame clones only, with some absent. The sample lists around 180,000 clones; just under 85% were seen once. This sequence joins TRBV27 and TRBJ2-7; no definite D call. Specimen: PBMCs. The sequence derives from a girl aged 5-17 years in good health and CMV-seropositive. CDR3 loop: CASSLQDSYEQYF. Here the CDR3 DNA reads TGTGCCAGCAGTTTGCAGGACTCCTACGAGCAGTACTTC.